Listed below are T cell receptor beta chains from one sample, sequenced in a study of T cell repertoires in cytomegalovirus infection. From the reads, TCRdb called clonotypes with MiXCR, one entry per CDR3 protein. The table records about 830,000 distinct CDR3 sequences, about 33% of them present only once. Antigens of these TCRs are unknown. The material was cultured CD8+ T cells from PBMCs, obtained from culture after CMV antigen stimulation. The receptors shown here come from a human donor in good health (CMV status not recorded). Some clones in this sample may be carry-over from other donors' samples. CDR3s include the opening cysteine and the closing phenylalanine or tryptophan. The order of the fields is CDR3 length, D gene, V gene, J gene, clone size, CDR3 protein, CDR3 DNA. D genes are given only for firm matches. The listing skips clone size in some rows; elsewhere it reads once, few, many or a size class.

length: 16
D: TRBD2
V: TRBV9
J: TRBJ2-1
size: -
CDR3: CASSVGGRGGYNEQFF
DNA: TGTGCCAGCAGCGTAGGTGGGCGGGGGGGCTACAATGAGCAGTTCTTC

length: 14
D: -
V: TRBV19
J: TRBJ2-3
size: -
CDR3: CATIGPTHTDTQYF
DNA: TGTGCCACAATTGGTCCGACCCACACAGATACGCAGTATTTT

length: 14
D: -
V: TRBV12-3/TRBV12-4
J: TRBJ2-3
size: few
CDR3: CASSFVLATDTQYF
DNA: TGTGCCAGCAGTTTCGTTTTAGCAACAGATACGCAGTATTTT

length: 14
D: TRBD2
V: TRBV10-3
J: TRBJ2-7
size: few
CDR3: CAISGTSGGYEQYF
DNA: TGTGCCATCAGTGGGACTAGCGGGGGCTACGAGCAGTACTTC

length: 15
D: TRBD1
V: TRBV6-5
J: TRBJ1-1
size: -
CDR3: CASRLDRGLSTEAFF
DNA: TGTGCCAGCAGGCTAGACAGGGGGTTATCCACTGAAGCTTTCTTT

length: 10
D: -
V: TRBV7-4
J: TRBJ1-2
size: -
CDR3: CASNKDGYTF
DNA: TGTGCCAGCAATAAGGATGGCTACACCTTC

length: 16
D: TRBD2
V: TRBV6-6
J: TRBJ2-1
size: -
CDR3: CASSITSGGRYNEQFF
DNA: TGTGCCAGCAGCATTACTAGCGGGGGACGCTACAATGAGCAGTTCTTC

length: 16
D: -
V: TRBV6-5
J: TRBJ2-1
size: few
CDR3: CASSPWRSSPLDEQFF
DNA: TGTGCCAGCAGTCCCTGGCGCAGTAGCCCGCTAGATGAGCAGTTCTTC

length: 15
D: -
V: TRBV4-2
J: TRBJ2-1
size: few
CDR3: CASSPRSTSYNEQFF
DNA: TGTGCCAGCAGCCCGAGGAGCACCTCCTACAATGAGCAGTTCTTC

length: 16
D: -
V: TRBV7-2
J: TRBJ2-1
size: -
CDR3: CASSLVPAGWHNEQFF
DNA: TGTGCCAGCAGCTTAGTTCCGGCGGGGTGGCACAATGAGCAGTTCTTC

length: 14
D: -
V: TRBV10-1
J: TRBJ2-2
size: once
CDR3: CASSAEGQVGELFF
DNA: TGCGCCAGCAGTGCTGAGGGGCAGGTCGGGGAGCTGTTTTTT

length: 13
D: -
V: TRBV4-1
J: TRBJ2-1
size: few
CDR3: CASSQGRFGEQFF
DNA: TGCGCCAGCAGCCAAGGACGCTTCGGGGAGCAGTTCTTC

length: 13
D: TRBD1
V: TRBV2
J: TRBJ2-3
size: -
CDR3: CVSLQGATDTQYF
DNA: TGTGTCAGTCTACAGGGGGCAACAGATACGCAGTATTTT

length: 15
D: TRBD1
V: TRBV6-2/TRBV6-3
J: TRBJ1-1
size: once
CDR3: CASSYSLDRDTEAFF
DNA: TGTGCCAGCAGTTACTCACTGGACAGGGACACTGAAGCTTTCTTT

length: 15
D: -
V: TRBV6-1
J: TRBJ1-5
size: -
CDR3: CASSEAIGGDQPQHF
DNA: TGTGCCAGCAGTGAAGCCATAGGAGGGGATCAGCCCCAGCATTTT

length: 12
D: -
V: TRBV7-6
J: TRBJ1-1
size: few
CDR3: CASSLRDDEAFF
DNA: TGTGCCAGCAGCTTAAGGGACGATGAAGCTTTCTTT

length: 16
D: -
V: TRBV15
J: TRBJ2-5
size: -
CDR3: CATSRGLWGGQETQYF
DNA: TGTGCCACCAGCAGAGGCTTGTGGGGGGGCCAGGAGACCCAGTACTTC

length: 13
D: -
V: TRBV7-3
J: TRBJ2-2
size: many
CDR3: CASSLGPDGELFF
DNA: TGTGCCAGCAGCTTAGGCCCCGACGGGGAGCTGTTTTTT

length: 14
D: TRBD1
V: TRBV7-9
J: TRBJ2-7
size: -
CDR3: CASSPQGNSYEQYF
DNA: TGTGCCAGCAGCCCACAGGGGAACTCCTACGAGCAGTACTTC

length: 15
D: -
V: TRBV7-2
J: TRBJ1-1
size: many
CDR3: CASSLDQGGNTEAFF
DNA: TGTGCCAGCAGCTTAGATCAGGGTGGGAACACTGAAGCTTTCTTT

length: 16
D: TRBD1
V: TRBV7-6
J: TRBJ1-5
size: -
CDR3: CASSEGEGAYNQPQHF
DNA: TGTGCCAGCAGCGAAGGAGAGGGGGCGTATAATCAGCCCCAGCATTTT

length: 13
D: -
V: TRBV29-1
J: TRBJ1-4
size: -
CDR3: CSVERGAHEKLFF
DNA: TGCAGCGTTGAGAGGGGGGCGCATGAAAAACTGTTTTTT

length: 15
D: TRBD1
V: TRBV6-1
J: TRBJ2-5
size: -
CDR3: CASSEADRGQETQYF
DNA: TGTGCCAGCAGTGAAGCGGACAGGGGTCAAGAGACCCAGTACTTC

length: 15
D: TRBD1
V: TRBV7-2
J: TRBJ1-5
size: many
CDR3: CASSLNRGPNQPQHF
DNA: TGTGCCAGCAGCTTGAACAGGGGCCCCAATCAGCCCCAGCATTTT

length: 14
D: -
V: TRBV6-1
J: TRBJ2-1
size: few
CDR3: CASSRLTGPNEQFF
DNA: TGTGCCAGCAGTCGACTCACAGGGCCTAATGAGCAGTTCTTC

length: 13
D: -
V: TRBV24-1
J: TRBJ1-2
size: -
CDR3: CATSDSQGPPLAF
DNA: TGTGCCACCAGTGATTCCCAGGGACCGCCTCTAGCCTTC

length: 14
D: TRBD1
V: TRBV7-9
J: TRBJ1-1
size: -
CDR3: CASSTDRGGTEAFF
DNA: TGTGCCAGCAGCACCGACAGGGGTGGGACTGAAGCTTTCTTT

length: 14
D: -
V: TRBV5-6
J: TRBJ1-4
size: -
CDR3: CASSSEFGDEKLFF
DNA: TGTGCCAGCTCGTCAGAGTTTGGGGACGAAAAACTGTTTTTT